The clone carrying this T cell receptor beta chain was observed a handful of times. What it recognizes is unknown. Trimming took 1 base from V and 7 from J, leaving 14 bases between them. CDR3 size: 15 residues. Germline CDR1 SGHDN, CDR2 FVKESK. Thyroid ultrasound, orbital computed tomography, clinical symptoms, and serum thyroxine and TRAb underpinned diagnoses. TCR beta CDR3 sequences were amplified from RNA transcripts. With the HTBI primer set, the TCR CDR3 went through a first round of RT-PCR. TCRdb passed the multiplex PCR reads through MiXCR, listing each CDR3 protein once. This sample yields around 300,000 distinct CDR3 sequences, of which around 13% are seen a single time; about 26% belongs to the top ten. The entry originates in a study of T cells in Graves' hyperthyroidism and ophthalmopathy. General study findings and limits: Blood also held most thyroid clonotypes expanded beyond 0.001.

This receptor was obtained from a woman in her 30s with Graves' hyperthyroidism. The sequenced sample consisted of blood. The chain links TRBV14 to TRBJ2-1; weak D call: TRBD2 (5 bases). In nucleotides, the CDR3 is TGTGCCAGCAGCCAAGTGAGGGCGCAGAGGAATGAGCAGTTCTTC. Translating gives CASSQVRAQRNEQFF.